This TCR beta chain was sequenced during a study of early T cells in non-severe SARS-CoV-2 infection. Study overall: The chains were unpaired, and the sequenced material was bulk RNA from unsorted whole blood.

Findings and caveats of the study: Anti-spike CD8 responses were favored in VDJdb matching, and private and CD4 specificities were missed.

V lost 6 bases, J lost 4 bases, and 12 bases lay in between. The CDR3 is 12 residues long. Germline V gene sequence: CDR1 SQVTM, CDR2 ANQGSEA. Unique molecular identifier tags were affixed to discrete cDNA molecules. TCRdb re-called the 5' RACE reads with MiXCR, one entry per CDR3 protein. The sample has 30,000 to 40,000 distinct CDR3 sequences, over 4.5% seen once. The table lists this clonotype with a few counts. Its antigen is unidentified. The sequence derives from an adult who was a healthcare worker with PCR-confirmed SARS-CoV-2 infection or an uninfected control (not recorded which). The chain recombines TRBV29-1 with TRBJ1-1; D perhaps matches TRBD1 (5 bases). The sequenced sample consisted of whole blood. CDR3 residues: CSVDKDITEAFF. The CDR3 DNA follows: TGCAGCGTAGATAAGGACATCACTGAAGCTTTCTTT.